The present T cell receptor beta chain was sequenced within a study of blood T cell repertoires in COVID-19. Study at large: Nucleic acid was either cDNA or gDNA, and it came from T cells, B-cell-depleted T cells, or PBMCs.

Original processing methods: Quantification of nucleated cells was approximated via reference gene primer amplification. Libraries were prepared by immunoSEQ multiplex PCR; TCRdb keeps only in-frame clonotypes and omits some of them. V and J calls and clone size are those listed in that table; D and trimming were worked out from the DNA. The sample comprises around 95,000 clones, under 90% of which are singletons, and roughly 13% rests with the top ten. Trimming shortened V by 6 bases and J by 4 bases, and 9 bases separated the two germline ends. This CDR3 has 12 residues. Looked up from germline, CDR1 is KGHSH and CDR2 is LQKENI.

This sequence originates from a human donor in a cohort sampled during active COVID-19. Material: peripheral blood. The chain employs TRBV18 and TRBJ1-2, with D possibly matching TRBD1 (5 bases). CDR3 protein: CASSPDSYGYTF. For the CDR3, the DNA is TGTGCCAGCTCGCCAGACAGCTATGGCTACACCTTC.